The 24 T cell receptor beta chains presented below share a single source sample, sequenced in a study of T cells in Graves' hyperthyroidism and ophthalmopathy (dated 2019 in TCRdb). The library was generated by multiplex PCR. Sequencer: Illumina HiSeq 2000. Amplification of TCR beta CDR3 regions was carried out from RNA transcripts. For the first round of RT-PCR on the TCR CDR3, the HTBI primer set was used together with the Qiagen OneStep RT-PCR kit. TCRdb trimmed the raw reads at Q25, called clones with MiXCR and kept productive beta chains. When rows share a CDR3 protein, they turn into one entry using the most common DNA and genes. The sample yields fewer than 350,000 distinct CDR3 sequences; roughly a fifth were counted once. Jointly, the top ten make up 35% to 40% of the sample. The specimen was blood. The receptors stem from a man in his forties or fifties with Graves' ophthalmopathy.

This clonotype was detected only a few times. The chain uses TRBV19 and TRBJ1-1, with 12 bases identical to TRBD1. This CDR3 has 15 amino acids. Losses at the gene ends were 5 bases for V and 6 bases for J; bases not matched to a gene: 7. CDR1 LNHDA and CDR2 SQIVND come from the germline V gene (reference sequence). The CDR3 region is CASSLGQGAEAEAFF. As DNA, the CDR3 is TGTGCCAGTAGTTTGGGACAGGGGGCGGAGGCTGAAGCTTTCTTT.

This chain uses TRBV28 with TRBJ2-7; D gene unclear. This CDR3 contains 14 residues. The germline gives CDR1 MDHEN, CDR2 SYDVKM. V lost 6 bases, J lost 4 bases, and 16 bases lay in between. The CDR3 loop reads CASSPPGLHYEQYF. DNA of the CDR3: TGTGCCAGCAGCCCACCGGGCCTGCATTACGAGCAGTACTTC.

This clonotype was seen a handful of times. J is TRBJ2-5 and V is TRBV4-1; D might be TRBD1 (6 bases). The length of the CDR3 is 14 residues. Trimming left V 1 base short and J 4 bases short, with 10 bases between. Germline V gene data show CDR1 as MGHRA and CDR2 as YSYEKL. CDR3 sequence: CASSQVQGGETQYF. CDR3 nucleotides: TGCGCCAGCAGCCAAGTACAGGGCGGAGAGACCCAGTACTTC.

At least ten counts were recorded for this clonotype. The chain uses TRBV16 and TRBJ2-7, with 9 bases identical to TRBD1. Germline CDR1 reads KGHSY; CDR2 reads FQNENV. The J segment lost 0 bases and the V segment lost 1 base, leaving 10 bases of the junction unmatched. This CDR3 is built from 18 residues. CDR3 sequence: CASSQLPGQGISSYEQYF. The CDR3 nucleotides are TGTGCCAGCAGCCAATTACCGGGACAGGGAATAAGCTCCTACGAGCAGTACTTC.

This sequence joins TRBV15 and TRBJ2-1; no clear D gene. The ends were cut back, 0 bases at V and 7 bases at J, with 10 bases in the middle. The CDR3 runs 14 residues. CDR1 and CDR2 (germline): LNHNV, YYDKDF (reference sequence). In nucleotides, the CDR3 is TGTGCCACCAGCAGAGATCGGCTCCAAAATGAGCAGTTCTTC. It translates to CATSRDRLQNEQFF. The full variable domain, with the rest looked up from reference TRBV15 and TRBJ2-1, is DAMVIQNPRYQVTQFGKPVTLSCSQTLNHNVMYWYQQKSSQAPKLLFHYYDKDFNNEADTPDNFQSRRPNTSFCFLDIRSPGLGDTAMYLCATSRDRLQNEQFFGPGTRLTVL.

This clonotype showed up many times. J is TRBJ1-2 and V is TRBV20-1, with 8 positions matching TRBD1. CDR1 and CDR2 from the germline V gene are DFQATT and SNEGSKA (reference sequence). CDR3 length equals 13 residues. V lost 5 bases to trimming and J lost 7 bases; unmatched junction nucleotides: 9. CDR3 sequence reads: CSADRGLSGGYTF. The CDR3 coding sequence is TGCAGTGCTGACAGGGGATTGTCGGGTGGCTACACCTTC.

This clonotype was detected ten times or more. The chain links TRBV11-2 to TRBJ1-2; the match to TRBD1 covers 7 bases. The CDR3 loop spans 15 amino acids. CDR1 is SGHAT and CDR2 is FQNNGV in the germline V gene. Unmatched junction bases numbered 11, after V lost 5 bases and J lost 5 bases. The chain's CDR3 is CASSSQSGQYYGYTF. CDR3 sequence (DNA): TGTGCCAGCAGCAGCCAGTCGGGACAGTATTATGGCTACACCTTC.

Turning to this clonotype: With a much larger clone just one base away, this may be a read error. V is TRBV7-8 and J is TRBJ1-2; the D gene is possibly TRBD1 (6 bases). Germline CDR1 SGHVS, CDR2 FQNEAQ. CDR3 length equals 14 residues. The CDR3 loop is CPSSLHNRETGYTF. The DNA for the CDR3 is TGTCCCAGCAGCTTACATAACAGGGAGACAGGCTACACCTTC.

This clonotype was observed a handful of times. The chain carries TRBV30 and TRBJ1-2; D unclear. Germline-derived CDR1 and CDR2 are GTSNPN and SVGIG (reference sequence). Trimming shortened V by 7 bases and J by 6 bases, and 9 bases separated the two germline ends. This CDR3 region has 10 residues. CDR3 DNA: TGTGCCTCAGGACCTCATGGCTACACCTTC. Amino acids: CASGPHGYTF.

Notes on this clonotype: This could be a read error, since a much larger clone is one nucleotide away. This chain links TRBV6-9 with TRBJ1-1, with D possibly being TRBD1 (5 bases). CDR1 is MNHGY and CDR2 is SVAAGI in the germline V gene. The CDR3 runs 15 residues. CDR3 protein: CASGYSRGRGTEAFF. CDR3 DNA sequence: TGTGCCAGCGGTTATTCGAGGGGCAGAGGCACTGAAGCTTTCTTT.

This clonotype was counted between two and nine times. This sequence joins TRBV15 and TRBJ2-5; a possible D gene is TRBD2 (5 bases). V lost 5 bases to trimming and J lost 4 bases, with 8 bases between them. Germline CDR1 is LNHNV and CDR2 is YYDKDF (reference sequence). The CDR3 contains 12 residues. As DNA, the CDR3 is TGTGCCACCAGCTTGGGGAGAGAGACCCAGTACTTC. Its protein product is CATSLGRETQYF.

The chain has TRBV7-6 and TRBJ1-4, with 7 bases that match TRBD1. Germline CDR1 SGHVS, CDR2 FNYEAQ. The ends lost 0 bases at V and 5 bases at J; junction bases unmatched: 3. This CDR3 spans 15 amino acids. CDR3 sequence (DNA): TGTGCCAGCAGCTTAGCCCCCAGGGGGAATGAAAAACTGTTTTTT. Residues: CASSLAPRGNEKLFF.

In this sample, this clonotype turned up many times. The chain recombines TRBV5-6 with TRBJ1-1, with a tentative D call TRBD1 (5 bases). Germline values: CDR1 SGHDT, CDR2 YYEEEE. The CDR3 extends over 14 amino acids. V was trimmed by 1 base and J by 4 bases, leaving 11 bases between them. CDR3 DNA: TGTGCCAGCAGCTTGTTCTCAGGGAGCACTGAAGCTTTCTTT. Residues: CASSLFSGSTEAFF. The full variable domain, its missing parts supplied by reference TRBV5-6 and TRBJ1-1, is DAGVTQSPTHLIKTRGQQVTLRCSPKSGHDTVSWYQQALGQGPQFIFQYYEEEERQRGNFPDRFSGHQFPNYSSELNVNALLLGDSALYLCASSLFSGSTEAFFGQGTRLTVV.

In this sample, this clonotype turned up a few times. CDR3 DNA: TGCGCCAGCAAGGGCGGGAGCGGAGGAGAGACCCAGTACTTC. Translated, it gives CASKGGSGGETQYF. This rearrangement joins TRBV5-1 to TRBJ2-5; 7 nucleotides align to TRBD2. V was pared by 6 bases and J by 4 bases, with 9 bases of the junction left unmatched. Germline V gives CDR1 SGHRS, CDR2 YFSETQ. The CDR3 has 14 residues.

There are a few counts of this clonotype. The V and J genes are TRBV10-3 and TRBJ2-3; D not certain. There are 17 residues in the CDR3. The ends were cut back, 4 bases at V and 0 bases at J, with 17 bases in the middle. CDR1 and CDR2 from the germline V gene are ENHRY and SYGVKD. DNA for the CDR3: TGTGCCATCAGTGGGCAAAAGCGTGCTGCTAGCACAGATACGCAGTATTTT. It encodes CAISGQKRAASTDTQYF.

This clonotype has more than one count but fewer than ten. The chain carries TRBV7-9 and TRBJ2-3; D may be TRBD1 (6 bases). Trimming removed 2 bases at V and 4 bases at J, with 7 bases between. The CDR3 runs to 13 residues. CDR1 SEHNR and CDR2 FQNEAQ come from the germline V gene (reference sequence). CDR3 region: CASSLNRADTQYF. CDR3 nucleotides: TGTGCCAGCAGCTTAAACAGGGCAGATACGCAGTATTTT.

The rearrangement uses TRBV9 and TRBJ2-6, with D possibly TRBD2 on 5 matching bases. Trimming removed 4 bases at V and 4 bases at J, with 12 bases between. CDR3 length: 15 amino acids. The germline CDR1 and CDR2 sequences are SGDLS and YYNGEE. The CDR3 coding sequence is TGTGCCAGCAGCAAAGAGGGAGCCGGGGCCAACGTCCTGACTTTC. It codes for CASSKEGAGANVLTF. Full variable domain (outside the CDR3, taken from reference TRBV9 and TRBJ2-6): DSGVTQTPKHLITATGQRVTLRCSPRSGDLSVYWYQQSLDQGLQFLIQYYNGEERAKGNILERFSAQQFPDLHSELNLSSLELGDSALYFCASSKEGAGANVLTFGAGSRLTVL.

The sample holds many counts of this clonotype. The V gene is TRBV12-3 or TRBV12-4, the J gene TRBJ2-7; D tentatively reads TRBD1 or TRBD2 (5 bases each). There are 15 residues in the CDR3. Trimming stripped 2 bases from V and 2 bases from J, with 13 bases between. The CDR3 DNA is TGTGCCAGCAGTTTAAGGGAGACAGCCCCCTACGAGCAGTACTTC. It yields the protein CASSLRETAPYEQYF.

This clonotype has a count of ten or more. V usage is TRBV11-2 and J usage is TRBJ2-7; 9 bases agree with TRBD1. This CDR3 is built from 15 residues. Germline CDR1 and CDR2: SGHAT and FQNNGV. V lost 7 bases to trimming and J lost 6 bases; unmatched junction nucleotides: 13. CDR3 residues: CASTLGDRVECEQYF. The CDR3 DNA sequence: TGTGCCAGCACCCTTGGGGACAGGGTGGAGTGCGAGCAGTACTTC.

This clonotype came up many times. The chain recombines TRBV6-6 with TRBJ2-7, with D possibly TRBD1 on 6 matching bases. The CDR3 extends over 16 amino acids. CDR1 MNHNY and CDR2 SVGAGI come from the germline V gene (reference sequence). V lost 0 bases to trimming and J lost 0 bases, with 12 bases between them. CDR3 region: CASSYSTTGSSYEQYF. CDR3 DNA sequence: TGTGCCAGCAGTTACTCGACTACAGGGAGCTCCTACGAGCAGTACTTC.

V gene TRBV5-1 combines with J gene TRBJ1-2; the D is unclear. CDR3 length: 13 amino acids. Germline values: CDR1 SGHRS, CDR2 YFSETQ. The ends were cut back, 4 bases at V and 2 bases at J, with 9 bases in the middle. Here the CDR3 reads CASSGDGNYGYTF. The CDR3 bases are TGCGCCAGCAGCGGCGACGGGAACTATGGCTACACCTTC.

This clonotype was seen only a few times. The chain couples TRBV5-5 to TRBJ1-5; 7 nucleotides line up with TRBD1. The CDR3 spans 16 residues. V dropped 0 bases and J dropped 4; count of bases not matched to a gene: 7. Looked up from germline, CDR1 is SGHKS and CDR2 is YYEKEE (reference sequence). The CDR3 sequence is CASSLGRPGGNQPQHF. The CDR3, as DNA: TGTGCCAGCAGCTTGGGGCGGCCAGGGGGAAATCAGCCCCAGCATTTT. Full variable domain (outside the CDR3, taken from reference TRBV5-5 and TRBJ1-5): DAGVTQSPTHLIKTRGQQVTLRCSPISGHKSVSWYQQVLGQGPQFIFQYYEKEERGRGNFPDRFSARQFPNYSSELNVNALLLGDSALYLCASSLGRPGGNQPQHFGDGTRLSIL.

This clonotype was seen at least ten times. The chain couples TRBV3-1 to TRBJ2-2; D is ambiguous. This CDR3 has 14 residues. The V and J ends lost 1 base and 4 bases respectively, with 7 bases between them. The germline CDR1 and CDR2 sequences are LGHDT and YNNKEL (reference sequence). CDR3 sequence: CASSQARATGELFF. The CDR3 nucleotides read TGTGCCAGCAGCCAAGCTAGGGCCACCGGGGAGCTGTTTTTT.

This clonotype occurred many times. The genes are TRBV7-2 and TRBJ2-5; TRBD2 aligns across 7 bases. The length of the CDR3 is 19 residues. The germline CDR1 and CDR2 sequences are SGHTA and FQGNSA. V shed 1 base and J 4 bases; nucleotides not matched to a gene: 18. The CDR3 is CASSLELAGGRGFGETQYF. CDR3 nucleotide sequence: TGTGCCAGCAGCTTAGAACTAGCAGGCGGGAGAGGGTTTGGAGAGACCCAGTACTTC.